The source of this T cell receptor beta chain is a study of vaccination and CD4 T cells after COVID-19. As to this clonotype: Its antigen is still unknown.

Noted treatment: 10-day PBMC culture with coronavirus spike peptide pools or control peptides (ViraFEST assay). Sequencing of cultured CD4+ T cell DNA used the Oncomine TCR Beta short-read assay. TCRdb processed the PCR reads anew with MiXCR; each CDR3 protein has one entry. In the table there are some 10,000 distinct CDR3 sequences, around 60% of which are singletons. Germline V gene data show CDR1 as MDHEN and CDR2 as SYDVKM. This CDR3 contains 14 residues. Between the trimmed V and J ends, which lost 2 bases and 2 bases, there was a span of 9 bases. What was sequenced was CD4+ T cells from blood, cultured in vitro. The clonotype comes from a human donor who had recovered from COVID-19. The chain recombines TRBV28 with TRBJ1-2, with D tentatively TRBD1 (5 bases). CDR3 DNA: TGTGCCAGCAGTTTAGGTAGGGACAACTATGGCTACACCTTC. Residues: CASSLGRDNYGYTF.